The 22 T cell receptor beta chains given below trace back to one sample, sequenced in a study of blood T cell repertoires in COVID-19 (dated by TCRdb to between 2020 and 2021). Library method: the immunoSEQ multiplex PCR assay. Here the immuneACCESS table is served through TCRdb, limited to in-frame sequences with V and J called. Missing clones are a known gap in these copies; in checked studies unresolved V genes cover under half, and the rest lacks a known reason. This sample gives some 14,000 clones in total; around 89% of them show up just once. Around 20% of the sample goes to the ten largest clones. Sequenced material: peripheral blood. Receptor source: a human donor with active COVID-19. The donor label of this sample is uncertain.

V gene TRBV5-4 combines with J gene TRBJ2-3; 9 bases align to TRBD2. The ends lost 7 bases at V and 1 base at J; junction bases unmatched: 4. The CDR3 is 14 amino acids. Germline V gene lookup returns CDR1 SGHNT and CDR2 YYREEE (reference sequence). The CDR3 here is CASEIAGGTDTQYF. As DNA, the CDR3 is TGTGCCAGCGAAATAGCGGGGGGCACAGATACGCAGTATTTT.

This chain connects TRBV6-5 to TRBJ1-5; 8 bases fit TRBD1. The V gene's germline CDR1 is MNHEY and CDR2 SVGAGI. This CDR3 has 15 amino acids. The junction had 6 bases not matched to a gene; V was cut back by 6 bases and J by 2 bases. The CDR3 spells CASRAQGGGNQPQHF. The CDR3 DNA reads as TGTGCCAGCAGGGCACAGGGGGGCGGCAATCAGCCCCAGCATTTT.

The gene calls are TRBV19 and TRBJ1-4, with TRBD1 identical over 10 bases. The V segment lost 3 bases and the J segment 7 bases; nucleotides outside the gene matches: 5. This CDR3 is built from 15 residues. Germline lookup yields CDR1 LNHDA and CDR2 SQIVND (reference sequence). The CDR3 coding sequence is TGTGCCAGTAGTATGGTGGGACAGGGGCTTGAAAAACTGTTTTTT. Translated, it gives CASSMVGQGLEKLFF.

This rearrangement joins TRBV2 to TRBJ1-2; TRBD1 is a possible D gene (6 bases). The CDR3 consists of 13 residues. The germline V gene encodes CDR1 SNHLY and CDR2 FYNNEI. V lost 9 bases to trimming and J lost 3 bases, with 14 bases between them. The CDR3 loop is CASKKGDYYGYTF. CDR3 coding DNA: TGTGCCAGTAAGAAGGGGGATTACTATGGCTACACCTTC.

The chain employs TRBV6-5 and TRBJ1-6; no clear D gene. Trimming shortened V by 5 bases and J by 9 bases, and 17 bases separated the two germline ends. The CDR3 has 15 residues. Germline CDR1 is MNHEY and CDR2 is SVGAGI. The CDR3 nucleotides read TGTGCCAGCAGTCCTGGGTGGGAGGTAGGTTCACCCCTCCACTTT. Its translation is CASSPGWEVGSPLHF.

This clone was seen just once. This rearrangement joins TRBV3-1 (or the pseudogene TRBV3-2) to TRBJ2-3; 10 nucleotides agree with TRBD2. This CDR3 has 17 amino acids. Germline lookup yields CDR1 LGHDT and CDR2 YNNKEL (reference sequence). The V gene end was trimmed by 0 bases and the J gene end by 5 bases; junction bases not matched to a gene: 8. CDR3 residues: CASSQDSSGGAEDTQYF. The CDR3 bases are TGTGCCAGCAGCCAAGATTCGAGCGGGGGGGCCGAAGATACGCAGTATTTT.

The gene calls are TRBV11-1 and TRBJ2-1; 10 bases are a match to TRBD2. This CDR3 is 14 amino acids long. Trimming removed 5 bases from V and 9 bases from J; junction bases left unmatched: 7. Per germline, CDR1 SGHAT and CDR2 FQDESV (reference sequence). CDR3: CASSHSGGSGEQFF. The CDR3 bases are TGTGCCAGCAGCCATAGCGGGGGGTCGGGTGAGCAGTTCTTC.

The chain employs TRBV6-5 and TRBJ1-1; D might be TRBD1 (6 bases). CDR3 length: 13 residues. The V gene lost 7 bases and the J gene lost 3 bases, with 12 bases spanning the gap. Per germline, CDR1 MNHEY and CDR2 SVGAGI. The CDR3 bases are TGTGCCAGCAACAGGGAGAAGTACACTGAAGCTTTCTTT. Its protein product is CASNREKYTEAFF.

This rearrangement joins TRBV2 to TRBJ2-7; no firm D call. V dropped 4 bases and J dropped 2 bases, with 3 bases sitting between them. The CDR3 runs 11 residues. Germline CDR1 reads SNHLY; CDR2 reads FYNNEI. The CDR3 here is CASSATYEQYF. DNA for the CDR3: TGTGCCAGCAGTGCCACCTACGAGCAGTACTTC.

This rearrangement joins TRBV5-1 to TRBJ2-1, with a possible D match to TRBD2 (6 bases). Germline CDR1 is SGHRS and CDR2 is YFSETQ. V was shortened by 2 bases and J by 5 bases, with 20 bases between the two germline ends. This CDR3 spans 17 amino acids. The CDR3 DNA sequence: TGCGCCAGCAGCTTAGTCGGGGGAAACCGGCGCGACAATGAGCAGTTCTTC. As protein: CASSLVGGNRRDNEQFF.

The chain has TRBV6-5 and TRBJ2-3; 7 bases align to TRBD1. Looked up from germline, CDR1 is MNHEY and CDR2 is SVGAGI. The CDR3 has 14 residues. Trimming at V came to 2 bases and at J to 4 bases, leaving 3 bases not matched to a gene. CDR3 bases: TGTGCCAGCAGTTACAGGGGGCCCCCAGATACGCAGTATTTT. It encodes CASSYRGPPDTQYF.

The J gene is TRBJ2-6, the V gene TRBV4-1; D is perhaps TRBD1 (5 bases). The length of the CDR3 is 14 residues. Germline CDR1 reads MGHRA; CDR2 reads YSYEKL. The V end was cut by 6 bases, the J end by 1 base, with 7 bases between. This CDR3 reads CASSKGSGANVLTF. As DNA, the CDR3 is TGCGCCAGCAGTAAGGGGTCTGGGGCCAACGTCCTGACTTTC.

This clone occurred a few times. This chain joins TRBV7-2 and TRBJ2-7, with 11 bases that match TRBD1. V lost 7 bases to trimming and J lost 6 bases; unmatched junction nucleotides: 8. The germline V gene encodes CDR1 SGHTA and CDR2 FQGNSA. There are 14 residues in the CDR3. CDR3 loop: CASNKGQGGGEQYF. The DNA of the CDR3 is TGTGCCAGCAACAAGGGACAGGGGGGAGGCGAGCAGTACTTC.

This clone was observed once. The chain couples TRBV7-2 to TRBJ1-6, with TRBD1 matching 8 bases. The V gene end was trimmed by 5 bases and the J gene end by 10 bases; junction bases not matched to a gene: 4. Germline assignment: CDR1 SGHTA and CDR2 FQGNSA. This CDR3 has 13 amino acids. The CDR3 sequence is CASSARQGSPLHF. The CDR3 nucleotides are TGTGCCAGCAGCGCCAGACAGGGGTCACCCCTCCACTTT.

The chain uses TRBV28 and TRBJ1-2, with a possible D match to TRBD1 (5 bases). This CDR3 is 12 amino acids long. Trimming stripped 6 bases from V and 8 bases from J, with 13 bases between. CDR1 is MDHEN, CDR2 SYDVKM, per germline. CDR3 amino acids: CASSYSGGGYTF. The DNA of the CDR3 is TGTGCCAGCAGCTACTCCGGGGGGGGCTACACCTTC.

The chain carries TRBV7-2 and TRBJ1-5; D is ambiguous. The CDR3 covers 13 residues. In germline, CDR1 is SGHTA, CDR2 FQGNSA. Trimming took 5 bases from V and 7 from J, leaving 12 bases between them. The CDR3 reads CASSLRRAQPQHF. The CDR3 nucleotides are TGTGCCAGCAGCCTGCGGCGGGCGCAGCCCCAGCATTTT.

This clone was seen once. The chain has TRBV27 and TRBJ1-1; D gene ambiguous. V shed 3 bases and J shed 1 base, with 9 bases lying between them. CDR1 and CDR2 from the germline V gene are MNHEY and SMNVEV (reference sequence). This CDR3 comprises 14 residues. CDR3 DNA sequence: TGTGCCAGCAGTTTCGCCCCCAGGAACACTGAAGCTTTCTTT. This sequence encodes CASSFAPRNTEAFF.

The chain carries TRBV6-1 and TRBJ1-1, with 7 bases aligning to TRBD1. The CDR3 runs to 12 residues. Trimming took 2 bases from V and 9 from J; bases not matched to a gene: 3. Germline V gene data show CDR1 as MNHNS and CDR2 as SASEGT. The CDR3: CASSEIQGKAFF. In nucleotides, the CDR3 is TGTGCCAGCAGTGAAATACAGGGGAAAGCTTTCTTT.

The chain employs TRBV28 and TRBJ1-2; possibly TRBD1 for D (6 bases). Germline V gene sequence: CDR1 MDHEN, CDR2 SYDVKM. V shed 2 bases and J shed 2 bases, with 9 bases lying between them. CDR3 length: 14 amino acids. The CDR3 sequence: CASSLVGANYGYTF. The CDR3 DNA sequence: TGTGCCAGCAGTTTAGTGGGGGCGAACTATGGCTACACCTTC.

The rearrangement joins TRBV7-9 to TRBJ2-5, with D tentatively TRBD2 (5 bases). Trimming left V 4 bases short and J 10 bases short, with 13 bases between. CDR1 SEHNR and CDR2 FQNEAQ come from the germline V gene (reference sequence). This CDR3 has 12 amino acids. CDR3 sequence (DNA): TGTGCCAGCAGCTCTACCGGACTCGACCAGTACTTC. Translated: CASSSTGLDQYF. The full variable domain, completed using reference TRBV7-9 and TRBJ2-5, is DTGVSQNPRHKITKRGQNVTFRCDPISEHNRLYWYRQTLGQGPEFLTYFQNEAQLEKSRLLSDRFSAERPKGSFSTLEIQRTEQGDSAMYLCASSSTGLDQYFGPGTRLLVL.

The rearrangement joins TRBV6-5 to TRBJ2-5; tentative D call: TRBD1 (6 bases). Deletions cut 9 bases from V and 2 bases from J, with 10 bases between. The germline gives CDR1 MNHEY, CDR2 SVGAGI. The CDR3 spans 12 residues. CDR3: CARHRVQETQYF. The CDR3 nucleotides read TGTGCCAGGCACAGGGTACAAGAGACCCAGTACTTC.

This clone was observed once. This chain joins TRBV5-1 and TRBJ1-2; D unclear. Trimming cost V 4 bases and J 8 bases, with 15 bases left between them. The CDR3 sequence is 13 residues long. Germline V lookup: CDR1 SGHRS, CDR2 YFSETQ. The CDR3 sequence: CASSEAERGGYTF. The CDR3 nucleotides read TGCGCCAGCAGCGAAGCGGAACGCGGGGGCTACACCTTC.